The 23 T cell receptor beta chains given below trace back to one sample, sequenced in a study of T cell responses to AZD1222 COVID-19 vaccine. Assay: immunoSEQ multiplex PCR; the TCRdb copy retains only in-frame clones and omits some. Here the sample spans more than 150,000 clones, approximately 92% being singletons. The sample here was peripheral blood, taken on day 0 of AZD1222 vaccination. The receptors originated from an adult in good health.

The chain has TRBV7-2 and TRBJ1-2; D not certain. Germline-derived CDR1 and CDR2 are SGHTA and FQGNSA. There are 16 residues in the CDR3. V lost 5 bases to trimming and J lost 0 bases, with 16 bases between them. This chain's CDR3 is CASSPPPVGANYGYTF. In DNA form, the CDR3 reads TGTGCCAGCAGCCCCCCCCCGGTCGGGGCTAACTATGGCTACACCTTC.

This chain joins TRBV20-1 and TRBJ1-2; D may be TRBD1 (6 bases). There are 11 residues in the CDR3. V was cut by 5 bases and J by 8 bases, with 12 bases left in between. The germline V gene encodes CDR1 DFQATT and CDR2 SNEGSKA (reference sequence). The CDR3: CSAAQGRGYTF. The CDR3 region has the DNA TGCAGTGCTGCACAGGGACGGGGCTACACCTTC.

The V gene is TRBV7-9, the J gene TRBJ2-1, with D possibly matching TRBD2 (5 bases). The CDR3 contains 13 residues. Trimming removed 7 bases from V and 1 base from J, with 8 bases in between. Germline V gene lookup returns CDR1 SEHNR and CDR2 FQNEAQ (reference sequence). The chain's CDR3 is CASIPGSYNEQFF. The CDR3 DNA reads TGTGCCAGCATCCCGGGATCCTACAATGAGCAGTTCTTC.

This clone was seen only once. The chain has TRBV7-2 and TRBJ1-3; D is perhaps TRBD1 (5 bases). The CDR3 runs to 16 residues. V lost 1 base and J 2 bases, leaving 12 bases between the germline ends. Germline values: CDR1 SGHTA, CDR2 FQGNSA. CDR3 in DNA: TGTGCCAGCAGCTTAGTATTCCAGGGTACTGGAAACACCATATATTTT. Protein: CASSLVFQGTGNTIYF.

This sequence joins TRBV10-3 and TRBJ1-4; D is possibly TRBD1 (6 bases). CDR1 and CDR2 (germline): ENHRY, SYGVKD. V gave up 10 bases and J gave up 7 bases, with 19 bases separating them. This CDR3 region has 14 residues. The CDR3 loop is CATRGHRDGEKLFF. The DNA of the CDR3 is TGTGCCACCCGGGGTCACAGGGATGGTGAAAAACTGTTTTTT.

V usage is TRBV7-2 and J usage is TRBJ2-7; tentative D call: TRBD1 (5 bases). With 4 bases removed from V and 4 bases from J, the gap between germline ends came to 11 bases. The V gene's germline CDR1 is SGHTA and CDR2 FQGNSA. The CDR3 totals 13 residues. CDR3 bases: TGTGCCAGCAGCTACCTCGACAGTTACGAGCAGTACTTC. Its translation is CASSYLDSYEQYF.

This clone turned up a few times. The rearrangement joins TRBV6-1 to TRBJ1-1; D unclear. V dropped 2 bases and J dropped 1 base, with 5 bases sitting between them. CDR1 and CDR2 (germline): MNHNS, SASEGT. The CDR3 is 13 amino acids. For the CDR3, the DNA is TGTGCCAGCAGTGAAAAAGAGAACACTGAAGCTTTCTTT. Translating it yields CASSEKENTEAFF.

This chain joins TRBV2 and TRBJ1-5; no definite D call. The V end lost 0 bases, the J end lost 4 bases, and 7 bases lay between the germline ends. Per the germline V gene, CDR1 is SNHLY and CDR2 is FYNNEI. CDR3 length equals 14 residues. The CDR3 loop reads CASSEARRNQPQHF. In nucleotides, the CDR3 is TGTGCCAGCAGTGAAGCCCGGAGGAATCAGCCCCAGCATTTT. Combining the CDR3 with reference TRBV2 and TRBJ1-5 gives the whole variable domain EPEVTQTPSHQVTQMGQEVILRCVPISNHLYFYWYRQILGQKVEFLVSFYNNEISEKSEIFDDQFSVERPDGSNFTLKIRSTKLEDSAMYFCASSEARRNQPQHFGDGTRLSIL.

The chain recombines TRBV4-1 with TRBJ1-5; 8 bases agree with TRBD1. The CDR3 runs to 19 residues. J lost 1 base, V lost 1 base, and 12 bases had no gene match. The germline V gene has CDR1 MGHRA and CDR2 YSYEKL. CDR3: CASSQGPGQGFTSNQPQHF. CDR3 bases: TGCGCCAGCAGCCAAGGTCCTGGACAGGGATTTACGAGCAATCAGCCCCAGCATTTT.

The chain employs TRBV13 and TRBJ2-7; a possible D gene is TRBD1 (6 bases). The CDR3 length is 17 residues. Germline CDR1 and CDR2: PRHDT and FYEKMQ (reference sequence). V lost 5 bases and J lost 2, with 22 bases in between. The CDR3 sequence is CASSPFGWGQKAYEQYF. CDR3 nucleotide sequence: TGTGCCAGCAGCCCCTTCGGCTGGGGGCAGAAGGCCTACGAGCAGTACTTC.

This chain joins TRBV11-2 and TRBJ2-7, with D maybe TRBD1 (6 bases). There are 13 residues in the CDR3. Trimming pared 5 bases from V and 3 bases from J, leaving 11 bases between. Per germline, CDR1 SGHAT and CDR2 FQNNGV. CDR3 DNA: TGTGCCAGCAGCAGAGGACAGAACTACGAGCAGTACTTC. Encoded protein: CASSRGQNYEQYF.

The rearrangement links TRBV5-4 to TRBJ2-1, with 10 bases fitting TRBD2. The CDR3 runs to 15 residues. Germline loops: CDR1 SGHNT, CDR2 YYREEE (reference sequence). V lost 4 bases, J lost 6 bases, and 7 bases stayed unmatched. CDR3 sequence reads: CASSGAGGPTNEQFF. As DNA, the CDR3 is TGTGCCAGCAGCGGAGCGGGAGGGCCTACCAATGAGCAGTTCTTC.

V is TRBV30 and J is TRBJ1-5; unclear D gene. V lost 0 bases, J lost 1 base, and 4 bases lay in between. CDR1 and CDR2 from the germline V gene are GTSNPN and SVGIG (reference sequence). This CDR3 is built from 13 residues. CDR3 sequence (DNA): TGTGCCTGGAGTGTGGAGAGCAATCAGCCCCAGCATTTT. This encodes CAWSVESNQPQHF.

The chain recombines TRBV12-3 or TRBV12-4 with TRBJ1-5; D remains ambiguous. The CDR3 extends over 13 amino acids. Trimming shortened V by 3 bases and J by 11 bases, and 14 bases separated the two germline ends. In DNA form, the CDR3 reads TGTGCCAGCAGTTTTGGCGTCGGAGGGACCCAGCATTTT. Protein sequence: CASSFGVGGTQHF.

V and J are TRBV25-1 and TRBJ1-2; D not certain. The CDR3 is made up of 13 amino acids. Germline-derived CDR1 and CDR2 are MGHDK and SYGVNS. V lost 2 bases to trimming and J lost 4 bases, with 8 bases between them. CDR3 protein: CASSEGSGYGYTF. The CDR3 DNA reads TGTGCCAGCAGTGAAGGGAGTGGCTATGGCTACACCTTC.

The rearrangement uses TRBV6-5 and TRBJ1-1; D not resolved. The CDR3 extends over 10 amino acids. Germline lookup yields CDR1 MNHEY and CDR2 SVGAGI. V was shortened by 7 bases and J by 6 bases, with 6 bases between the two germline ends. The CDR3 region has the DNA TGTGCCAGCAACGCAGCTGAAGCTTTCTTT. Translating it yields CASNAAEAFF.

The CDR3 region has the DNA TGTGCCAGCAGTTCTCATTATTCAGGGGTGAACACTGAAGCTTTCTTT. Encoded protein: CASSSHYSGVNTEAFF. This chain uses TRBV27 with TRBJ1-1; perhaps TRBD1 as D (6 bases). The germline V and J ends were trimmed by 4 bases and 0 bases, with 15 bases remaining between them. The CDR3 is 16 amino acids. Germline V lookup: CDR1 MNHEY, CDR2 SMNVEV (reference sequence).

This chain joins TRBV29-1 and TRBJ2-1; D remains unclear. CDR1 SQVTM and CDR2 ANQGSEA come from the germline V gene. V lost 1 base and J 0 bases, leaving 13 bases between the germline ends. The CDR3 covers 16 residues. CDR3 loop: CSVEADQESSYNEQFF. Written as DNA, the CDR3 is TGCAGCGTTGAAGCGGACCAGGAAAGCTCCTACAATGAGCAGTTCTTC.

The V gene is TRBV19, the J gene TRBJ1-5; D is possibly TRBD1 (5 bases). The germline CDR1 and CDR2 sequences are LNHDA and SQIVND (reference sequence). The CDR3 runs to 14 residues. The ends were cut back, 5 bases at V and 7 bases at J, with 15 bases in the middle. CDR3: CASSPLRDLQPQHF. In nucleotides, the CDR3 is TGTGCCAGTAGTCCTCTCAGGGATCTACAGCCCCAGCATTTT. Filled out from reference TRBV19 and TRBJ1-5, the complete variable domain reads DGGITQSPKYLFRKEGQNVTLSCEQNLNHDAMYWYRQDPGQGLRLIYYSQIVNDFQKGDIAEGYSVSREKKESFPLTVTSAQKNPTAFYLCASSPLRDLQPQHFGDGTRLSIL.

The rearrangement links TRBV4-3 to TRBJ1-4, with a tentative D call TRBD1 (5 bases). The length of the CDR3 is 13 residues. Germline CDR1 and CDR2: LGHNA and YSLEER. Trimming took off 0 bases at V and 8 bases at J, with 7 bases between the two ends. CDR3 sequence reads: CASSQDWGEKLFF. In nucleotides, the CDR3 is TGCGCCAGCAGCCAAGACTGGGGGGAAAAACTGTTTTTT.

The genes are TRBV15 and TRBJ2-3; 10 bases fit TRBD2. Germline CDR1 LNHNV, CDR2 YYDKDF (reference sequence). J gave up 4 bases and V 1 base, and 5 bases lay outside the gene matches. The CDR3 sequence is 16 residues long. DNA of the CDR3: TGTGCCACCAGCAGAGTTGAGCGGGAGGGCCCAGATACGCAGTATTTT. Translation gives CATSRVEREGPDTQYF.

This clone appeared once. The rearrangement uses TRBV5-6 and TRBJ2-1, with D possibly being TRBD1 (6 bases). Germline V lookup: CDR1 SGHDT, CDR2 YYEEEE. The CDR3 totals 15 residues. Trimming removed 4 bases at V and 10 bases at J, with 21 bases between. The CDR3 spells CASSTGEGHLGEQFF. CDR3 bases: TGTGCCAGCAGCACCGGCGAGGGACACCTGGGGGAGCAGTTCTTC.

The chain uses TRBV5-1 and TRBJ1-5, with D tentatively TRBD1 (5 bases). Trimming removed 0 bases at V and 3 bases at J, with 10 bases between. Per germline, CDR1 SGHRS and CDR2 YFSETQ. This CDR3 has 15 amino acids. CDR3 in amino acids: CASSLAGGPNQPQHF. The CDR3 bases are TGCGCCAGCAGCTTGGCCGGGGGTCCCAATCAGCCCCAGCATTTT.